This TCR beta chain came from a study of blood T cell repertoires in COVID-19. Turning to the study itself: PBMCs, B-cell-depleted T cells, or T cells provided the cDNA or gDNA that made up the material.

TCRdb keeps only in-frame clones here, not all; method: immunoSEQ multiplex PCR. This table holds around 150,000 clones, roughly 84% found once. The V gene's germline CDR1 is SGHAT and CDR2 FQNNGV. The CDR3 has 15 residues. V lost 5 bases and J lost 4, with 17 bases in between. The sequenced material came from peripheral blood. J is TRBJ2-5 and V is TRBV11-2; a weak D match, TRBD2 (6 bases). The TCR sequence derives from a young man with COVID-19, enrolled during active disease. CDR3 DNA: TGTGCCAGCAGCCCCCCCCGGGGAGGTGGAGAGACCCAGTACTTC. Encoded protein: CASSPPRGGGETQYF.